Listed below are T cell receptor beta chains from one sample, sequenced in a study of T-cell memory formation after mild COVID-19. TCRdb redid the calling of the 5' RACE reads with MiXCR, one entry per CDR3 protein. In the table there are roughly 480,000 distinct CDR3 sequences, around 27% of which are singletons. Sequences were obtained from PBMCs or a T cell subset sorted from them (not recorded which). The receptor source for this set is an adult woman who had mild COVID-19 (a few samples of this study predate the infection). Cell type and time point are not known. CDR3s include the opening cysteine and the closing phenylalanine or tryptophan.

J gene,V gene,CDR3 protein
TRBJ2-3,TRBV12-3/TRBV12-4,CASSLLAGDRTQYF
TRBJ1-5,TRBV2,CASRRTGGNMPQHF
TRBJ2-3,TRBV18,CASSPRSGSRTDTQYF
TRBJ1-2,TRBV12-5,CASGSDSKGYTF
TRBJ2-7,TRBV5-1,CASSFLSVGDGREQYF
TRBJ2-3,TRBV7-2,CASSSLAGGMASTDTQYF
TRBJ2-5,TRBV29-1,CSVYQGSETQYF
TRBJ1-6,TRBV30,CAWSVIQGRASSPLHF
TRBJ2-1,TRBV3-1,CASTSSEGAWNEQFF
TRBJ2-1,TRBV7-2,CASSPSGEGVYNEQFF
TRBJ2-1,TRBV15,CATSISRKNNEQFF
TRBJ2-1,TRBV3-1,CASRWGGLNEQFF
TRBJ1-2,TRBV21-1,CASSIDLEGYNYGYTF
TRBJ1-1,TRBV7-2,CASSLVSGGTEAFF
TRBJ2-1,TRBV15,CATSRVPSIGGDLEQFF
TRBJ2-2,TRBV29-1,CSGDRGNTGELFF
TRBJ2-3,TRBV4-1,CASSQDPAPSTDTQYF
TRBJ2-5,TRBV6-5,CASSYMGETGQETQYF
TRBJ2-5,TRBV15,CATSRALAGQETQYF
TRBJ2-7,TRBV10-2,CASSESTLPNYEQYF
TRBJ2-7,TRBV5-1,CASSLASDPAYEQYF
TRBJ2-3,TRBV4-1,CASSRIIKGTRDTQYF
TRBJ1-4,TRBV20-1,CSARGNDRSSGGEKLFF
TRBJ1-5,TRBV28,CASSPGPFSNPQHF
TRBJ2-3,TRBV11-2,CASSPPLATLTDTQYF
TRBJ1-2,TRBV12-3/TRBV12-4,CASSLGGLGGYTF
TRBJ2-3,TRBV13,CASSSDRGGSTDTQYF
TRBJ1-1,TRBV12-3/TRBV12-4,CASSRRRQGNTEAFF
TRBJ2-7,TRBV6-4,CASSRRQSEQYF
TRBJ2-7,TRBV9,CASSAKGPSYEQYF
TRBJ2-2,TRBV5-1,CASSLVTGTTTGELFF
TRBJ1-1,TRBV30,CAWREYRGGTEAFF
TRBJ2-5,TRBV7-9,CASSLEWLAGATQETQYF